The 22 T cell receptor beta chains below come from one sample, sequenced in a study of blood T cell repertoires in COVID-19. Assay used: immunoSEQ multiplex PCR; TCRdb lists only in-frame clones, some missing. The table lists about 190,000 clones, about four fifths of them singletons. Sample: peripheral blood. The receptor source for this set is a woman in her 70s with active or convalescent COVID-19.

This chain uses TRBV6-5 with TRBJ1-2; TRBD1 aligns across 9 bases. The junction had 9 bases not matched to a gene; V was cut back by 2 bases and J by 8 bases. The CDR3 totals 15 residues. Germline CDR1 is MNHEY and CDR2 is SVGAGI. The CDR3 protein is CASSYAGTGIVGYTF. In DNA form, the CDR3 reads TGTGCCAGCAGTTACGCGGGGACAGGGATCGTCGGCTACACCTTC.

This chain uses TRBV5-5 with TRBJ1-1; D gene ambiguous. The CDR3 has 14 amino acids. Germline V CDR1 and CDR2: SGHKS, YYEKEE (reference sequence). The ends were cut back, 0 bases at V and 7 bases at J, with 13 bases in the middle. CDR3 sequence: CASSLALGRVEAFF. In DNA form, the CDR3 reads TGTGCCAGCAGCTTGGCCCTGGGGAGGGTTGAAGCTTTCTTT. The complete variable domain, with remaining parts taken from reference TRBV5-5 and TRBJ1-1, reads DAGVTQSPTHLIKTRGQQVTLRCSPISGHKSVSWYQQVLGQGPQFIFQYYEKEERGRGNFPDRFSARQFPNYSSELNVNALLLGDSALYLCASSLALGRVEAFFGQGTRLTVV.

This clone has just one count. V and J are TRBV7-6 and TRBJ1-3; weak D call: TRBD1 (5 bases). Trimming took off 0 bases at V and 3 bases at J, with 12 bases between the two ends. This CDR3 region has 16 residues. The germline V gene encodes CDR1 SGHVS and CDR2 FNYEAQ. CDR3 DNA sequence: TGTGCCAGCAGCTTAGCCGGGGGAGATTTTGGAAACACCATATATTTT. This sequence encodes CASSLAGGDFGNTIYF.

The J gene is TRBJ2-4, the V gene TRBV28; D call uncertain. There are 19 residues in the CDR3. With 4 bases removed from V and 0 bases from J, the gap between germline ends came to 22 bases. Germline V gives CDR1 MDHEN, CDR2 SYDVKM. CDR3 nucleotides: TGTGCCAGCAGTTCCCCTAAGCGCGTCGGAGACCTAGCCAAAAACATTCAGTACTTC. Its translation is CASSSPKRVGDLAKNIQYF.

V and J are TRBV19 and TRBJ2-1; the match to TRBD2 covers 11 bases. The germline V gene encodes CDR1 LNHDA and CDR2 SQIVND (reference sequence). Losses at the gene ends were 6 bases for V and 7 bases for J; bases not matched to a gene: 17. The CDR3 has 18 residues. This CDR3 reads CASSPKGGLAARGNEQFF. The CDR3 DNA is TGTGCCAGTAGCCCTAAGGGGGGACTAGCGGCCCGGGGGAATGAGCAGTTCTTC.

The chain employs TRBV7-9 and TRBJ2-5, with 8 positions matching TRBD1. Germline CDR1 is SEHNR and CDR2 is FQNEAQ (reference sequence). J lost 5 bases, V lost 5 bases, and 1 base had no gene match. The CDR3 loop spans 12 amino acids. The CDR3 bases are TGTGCCAGCAGCACAGGGGGTGAGACCCAGTACTTC. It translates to CASSTGGETQYF.

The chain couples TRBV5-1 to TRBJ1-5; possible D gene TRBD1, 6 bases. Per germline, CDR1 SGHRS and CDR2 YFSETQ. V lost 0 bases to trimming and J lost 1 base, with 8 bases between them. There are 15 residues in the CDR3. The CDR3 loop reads CASSLDTGSNQPQHF. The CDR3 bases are TGCGCCAGCAGCTTGGATACAGGGAGCAATCAGCCCCAGCATTTT.

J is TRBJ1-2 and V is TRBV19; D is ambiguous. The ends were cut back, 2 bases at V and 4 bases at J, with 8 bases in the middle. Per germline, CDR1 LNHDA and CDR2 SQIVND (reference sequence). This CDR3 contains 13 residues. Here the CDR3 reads CASSISASYGYTF. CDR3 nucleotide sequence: TGTGCCAGTAGTATATCCGCTAGCTATGGCTACACCTTC.

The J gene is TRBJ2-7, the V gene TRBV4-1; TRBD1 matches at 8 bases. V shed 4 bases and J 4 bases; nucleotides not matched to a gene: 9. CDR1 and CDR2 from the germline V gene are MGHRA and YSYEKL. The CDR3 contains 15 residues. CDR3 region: CASSPGTGLGYEQYF. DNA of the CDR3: TGCGCCAGCAGCCCTGGGACAGGATTAGGGTACGAGCAGTACTTC.

This CDR3 is CAWRLAGGHYEQYF. The CDR3 DNA reads as TGTGCCTGGAGGTTAGCGGGAGGGCACTACGAGCAGTACTTC. V and J are TRBV30 and TRBJ2-7; 11 bases agree with TRBD2. The germline V gene has CDR1 GTSNPN and CDR2 SVGIG (reference sequence). V lost 3 bases and J lost 3; bases outside the gene matches: 4. The CDR3 has 14 amino acids.

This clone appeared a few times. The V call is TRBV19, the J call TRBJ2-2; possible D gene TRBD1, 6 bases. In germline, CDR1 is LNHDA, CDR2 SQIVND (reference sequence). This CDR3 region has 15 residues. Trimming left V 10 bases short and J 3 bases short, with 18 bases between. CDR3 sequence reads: CAIGTGTKHTGELFF. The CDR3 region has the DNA TGTGCCATTGGAACCGGGACAAAACACACCGGGGAGCTGTTTTTT.

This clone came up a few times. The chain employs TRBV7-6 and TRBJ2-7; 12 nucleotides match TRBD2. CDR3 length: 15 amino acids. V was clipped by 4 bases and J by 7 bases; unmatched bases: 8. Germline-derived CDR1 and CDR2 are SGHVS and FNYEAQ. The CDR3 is CASSSLAGGGEEQYF. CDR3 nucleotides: TGTGCCAGCAGCTCACTAGCGGGAGGAGGGGAGGAGCAGTACTTC.

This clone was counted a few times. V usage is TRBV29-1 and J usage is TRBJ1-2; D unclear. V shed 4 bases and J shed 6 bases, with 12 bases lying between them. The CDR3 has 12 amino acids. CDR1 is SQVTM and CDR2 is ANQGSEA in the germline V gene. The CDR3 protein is CSVGGLENGYTF. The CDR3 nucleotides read TGCAGCGTTGGAGGCTTGGAAAATGGCTACACCTTC.

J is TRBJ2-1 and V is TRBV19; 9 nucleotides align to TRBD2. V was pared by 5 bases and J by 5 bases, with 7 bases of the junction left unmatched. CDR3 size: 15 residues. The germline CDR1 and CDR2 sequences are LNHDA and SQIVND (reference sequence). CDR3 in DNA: TGTGCCAGTAGTCCCGGACTAGCGAGCCACAATGAGCAGTTCTTC. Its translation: CASSPGLASHNEQFF.

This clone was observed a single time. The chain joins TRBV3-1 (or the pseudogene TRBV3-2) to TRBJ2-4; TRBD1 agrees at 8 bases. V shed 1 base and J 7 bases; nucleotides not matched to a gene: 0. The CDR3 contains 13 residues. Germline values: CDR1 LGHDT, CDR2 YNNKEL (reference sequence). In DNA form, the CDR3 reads TGTGCCAGCAGCCAAGGGGACAGGAACATTCAGTACTTC. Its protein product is CASSQGDRNIQYF.

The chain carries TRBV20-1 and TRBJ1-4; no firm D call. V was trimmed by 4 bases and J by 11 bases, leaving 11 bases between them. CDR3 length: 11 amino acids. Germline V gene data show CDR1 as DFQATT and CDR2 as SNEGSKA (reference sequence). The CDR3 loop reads CSAKEDSKLFF. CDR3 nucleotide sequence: TGCAGTGCTAAGGAGGATAGTAAACTGTTTTTT.

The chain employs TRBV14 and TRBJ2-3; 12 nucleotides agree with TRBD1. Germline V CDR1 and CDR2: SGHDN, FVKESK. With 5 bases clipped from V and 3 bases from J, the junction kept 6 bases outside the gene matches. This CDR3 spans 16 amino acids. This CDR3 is CASSLGQGARTDTQYF. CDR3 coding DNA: TGTGCCAGCAGCTTGGGACAGGGGGCTCGGACAGATACGCAGTATTTT.

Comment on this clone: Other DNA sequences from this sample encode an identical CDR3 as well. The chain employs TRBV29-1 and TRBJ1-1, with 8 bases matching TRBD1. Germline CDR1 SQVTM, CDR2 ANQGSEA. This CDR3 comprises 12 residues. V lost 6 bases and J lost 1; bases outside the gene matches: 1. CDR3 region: CSVGQGNTEAFF. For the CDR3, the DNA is TGCAGCGTCGGACAGGGGAACACTGAAGCTTTCTTT.

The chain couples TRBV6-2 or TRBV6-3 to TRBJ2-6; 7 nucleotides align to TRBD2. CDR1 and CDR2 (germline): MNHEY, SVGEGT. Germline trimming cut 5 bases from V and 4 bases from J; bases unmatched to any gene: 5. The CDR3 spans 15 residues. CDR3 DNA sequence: TGTGCCAGCAGTCGGGGGGTTGGAGGGGCCAACGTCCTGACTTTC. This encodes CASSRGVGGANVLTF.

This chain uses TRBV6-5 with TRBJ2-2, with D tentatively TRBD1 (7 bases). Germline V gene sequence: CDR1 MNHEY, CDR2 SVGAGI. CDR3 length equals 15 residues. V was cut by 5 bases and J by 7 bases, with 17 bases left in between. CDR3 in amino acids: CASSRQGGRYGELFF. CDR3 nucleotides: TGTGCCAGCAGTCGCCAGGGGGGCAGATACGGGGAGCTGTTTTTT.

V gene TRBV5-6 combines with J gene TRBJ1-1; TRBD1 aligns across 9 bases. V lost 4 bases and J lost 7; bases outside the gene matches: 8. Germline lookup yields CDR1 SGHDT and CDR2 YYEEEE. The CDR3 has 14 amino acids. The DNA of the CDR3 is TGTGCCAGCAGCCGGGGACAGGGCGGGGTTGAAGCTTTCTTT. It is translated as CASSRGQGGVEAFF.

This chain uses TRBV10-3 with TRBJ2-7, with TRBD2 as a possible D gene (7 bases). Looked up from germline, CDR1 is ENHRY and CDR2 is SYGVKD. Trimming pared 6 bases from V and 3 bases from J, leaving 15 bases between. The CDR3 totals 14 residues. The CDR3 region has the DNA TGTGCCATCAGCCCCGGGGGCGGGGGCTACGAGCAGTACTTC. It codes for CAISPGGGGYEQYF.